This entry lists 13 T cell receptor beta chains sequenced from one sample in a study of T cells in Graves' hyperthyroidism and ophthalmopathy. It was RNA transcripts that yielded the amplified TCR beta CDR3 regions. The HTBI primer set drove a first-round RT-PCR of the TCR CDR3. One entry per CDR3 protein results from TCRdb running MiXCR on the multiplex PCR reads. The table shows about 340,000 distinct CDR3 sequences, with about 20% occurring only once. Sequences were obtained from blood. These TCRs come from a woman aged 45-65 years with Graves' hyperthyroidism.

V and J are TRBV12-3 or TRBV12-4 and TRBJ2-1, with 8 bases matching TRBD2. The CDR3 totals 13 residues. J lost 7 bases, V lost 7 bases, and 6 bases had no gene match. This CDR3 reads CASNPSGGNEQFF. The CDR3 DNA follows: TGTGCCAGCAACCCCTCGGGAGGGAATGAGCAGTTCTTC.

Only a few counts were recorded for this clonotype. The chain recombines TRBV29-1 with TRBJ1-1, with a possible D match to TRBD1 (5 bases). Trimming removed 0 bases from V and 3 bases from J, with 11 bases in between. Germline assignment: CDR1 SQVTM and CDR2 ANQGSEA. This CDR3 is built from 14 residues. CDR3 sequence: CSVEDPEGHTEAFF. CDR3 sequence (DNA): TGCAGCGTTGAAGACCCTGAGGGACACACTGAAGCTTTCTTT. The full variable domain, rest sourced from reference TRBV29-1 and TRBJ1-1, is SAVISQKPSRDICQRGTSLTIQCQVDSQVTMMFWYRQQPGQSLTLIATANQGSEATYESGFVIDKFPISRPNLTFSTLTVSNMSPEDSSIYLCSVEDPEGHTEAFFGQGTRLTVV.

In this sample, this clonotype turned up a few times. The CDR3 spells CSAPDRGDYGYTF. CDR3 nucleotide sequence: TGCAGTGCACCAGACAGGGGGGACTATGGCTACACCTTC. The chain uses TRBV20-1 and TRBJ1-2; 9 nucleotides align to TRBD1. Per germline, CDR1 DFQATT and CDR2 SNEGSKA (reference sequence). The ends lost 6 bases at V and 3 bases at J; junction bases unmatched: 5. The CDR3 covers 13 residues.

This clonotype was counted between two and nine times. The chain recombines TRBV10-3 with TRBJ1-5; tentative D call: TRBD1 (6 bases). Germline V gene lookup returns CDR1 ENHRY and CDR2 SYGVKD. There are 13 residues in the CDR3. V gave up 6 bases and J gave up 10 bases, with 16 bases separating them. CDR3 sequence (DNA): TGTGCCATCAGGAGTATGACAGGCCAACCCCAGCATTTT. Translating it yields CAIRSMTGQPQHF.

This clonotype was picked up a small number of times. This chain uses TRBV28 with TRBJ1-2; no clear D. CDR3 size: 14 residues. The V gene's germline CDR1 is MDHEN and CDR2 SYDVKM. Trimming stripped 3 bases from V and 3 bases from J, with 11 bases between. The CDR3 nucleotides read TGTGCCAGCAGTTTTTCGAGTCAGCACTATGGCTACACCTTC. This translates into CASSFSSQHYGYTF.

This clonotype was recorded at least ten times. The chain couples TRBV5-8 to TRBJ2-7; 9 nucleotides agree with TRBD1. V shed 5 bases and J 3 bases; nucleotides not matched to a gene: 6. In germline, CDR1 is SGHTS, CDR2 YDEGEE. The CDR3 runs to 14 residues. CDR3 sequence reads: CASRHPGQGYEQYV. In DNA, the CDR3 is TGTGCCAGCAGACATCCGGGACAGGGCTACGAGCAGTACGTC.

The CDR3 DNA follows: TGTGCCAGCAGGAAAGCCTACGAGCAGTACTTC. Amino acids: CASRKAYEQYF. The chain combines TRBV2 with TRBJ2-7, with D uncertain. Trimming cost V 6 bases and J 2 bases, with 5 bases left between them. Germline V lookup: CDR1 SNHLY, CDR2 FYNNEI. This CDR3 has 11 amino acids. Combining the CDR3 with reference TRBV2 and TRBJ2-7 gives the whole variable domain EPEVTQTPSHQVTQMGQEVILRCVPISNHLYFYWYRQILGQKVEFLVSFYNNEISEKSEIFDDQFSVERPDGSNFTLKIRSTKLEDSAMYFCASRKAYEQYFGPGTRLTVT.

Only a few counts were recorded for this clonotype. CDR3 bases: TGTGCCTGGAGTGCCACAGGGAAGAATGAGCAGTTCTTC. Encoded protein: CAWSATGKNEQFF. V is TRBV30 and J is TRBJ2-1; TRBD1 might be the D (6 bases). Germline V gene sequence: CDR1 GTSNPN, CDR2 SVGIG (reference sequence). The CDR3 contains 13 residues. V was pared by 1 base and J by 7 bases, with 11 bases between.

There are a few counts of this clonotype. This rearrangement joins TRBV3-1 to TRBJ2-7, with TRBD2 identical over 12 bases. Germline CDR1 LGHDT, CDR2 YNNKEL (reference sequence). V trimming: 1 base; J trimming: 3 bases; junction bases outside the gene matches: 1. This CDR3 is built from 15 residues. The CDR3 nucleotides read TGTGCCAGCAGCCAAGTGGGACTAGCGGGCTACGAGCAGTACTTC. Amino acids: CASSQVGLAGYEQYF.

This chain joins TRBV9 and TRBJ2-7; 10 nucleotides match TRBD1. Looked up from germline, CDR1 is SGDLS and CDR2 is YYNGEE. The V and J ends lost 1 base and 6 bases, in that order; junction bases with no gene match: 7. This CDR3 is built from 15 residues. The CDR3 region is CASSVRGTGASEQYF. CDR3 in DNA: TGTGCCAGCAGCGTAAGAGGGACAGGGGCGAGCGAGCAGTACTTC.

Ten or more counts support this clonotype. The chain recombines TRBV12-3 or TRBV12-4 with TRBJ2-5, with a weak D call TRBD1 (6 bases). This CDR3 spans 14 amino acids. V was cut by 7 bases and J by 0 bases, with 12 bases left in between. CDR3 nucleotides: TGTGCCAGCACCCAAGGACAGCACCAAGAGACCCAGTACTTC. Translated: CASTQGQHQETQYF.

This clonotype turned up a few times. The chain combines TRBV15 with TRBJ2-3, with D uncertain. Trimming took 2 bases from V and 1 from J, leaving 4 bases between them. This CDR3 spans 13 amino acids. The germline CDR1 and CDR2 sequences are LNHNV and YYDKDF (reference sequence). The CDR3 here is CATSRRGTDTQYF. DNA of the CDR3: TGTGCCACCAGCAGAAGGGGCACAGATACGCAGTATTTT.

This clonotype appeared a few times. This chain links TRBV9 with TRBJ1-2; tentatively, D is TRBD1 (5 bases). The CDR3 contains 14 residues. Trimming shortened V by 0 bases and J by 4 bases, and 10 bases separated the two germline ends. Germline V lookup: CDR1 SGDLS, CDR2 YYNGEE. The CDR3, as DNA: TGTGCCAGCAGCGTAGGGGGGGGTAGCTATGGCTACACCTTC. This gives the protein CASSVGGGSYGYTF.